This TCR beta chain was observed in a study of shared clonotypes between healthy human individuals. Study-level findings and limits: Clonotype sharing across a few donors was observed for 4.5% to 6.5% of naive CD4 clonotypes.

The deep-level immunoSEQ assay was used. Sequencing used immunoSEQ multiplex PCR; TCRdb keeps in-frame clones, though not all of them. The table lists more than 550,000 clones, about 92% of them singletons. The V gene lost 2 bases and the J gene lost 2 bases, with 11 bases spanning the gap. The CDR3 loop spans 15 amino acids. Germline V gene lookup returns CDR1 SEHNR and CDR2 FQNEAQ (reference sequence). CD45RO-negative cells were positively selected for CCR7, leaving out terminally differentiated effector memory CD45RA+ cells. The study drew all its donors from Caucasian adults living in Nashville, Tennessee. Turning to this clone: Its antigen is not identified.

Sequencing input: naive CD8+ T cells sorted from blood. The TCR comes from a man aged 30 to 45 in good health. The chain couples TRBV7-9 to TRBJ2-3; weak D call: TRBD1 (6 bases). Here the CDR3 reads CASSLSQGFTDTQYF. CDR3 DNA sequence: TGTGCCAGCAGCTTATCTCAGGGGTTCACAGATACGCAGTATTTT.